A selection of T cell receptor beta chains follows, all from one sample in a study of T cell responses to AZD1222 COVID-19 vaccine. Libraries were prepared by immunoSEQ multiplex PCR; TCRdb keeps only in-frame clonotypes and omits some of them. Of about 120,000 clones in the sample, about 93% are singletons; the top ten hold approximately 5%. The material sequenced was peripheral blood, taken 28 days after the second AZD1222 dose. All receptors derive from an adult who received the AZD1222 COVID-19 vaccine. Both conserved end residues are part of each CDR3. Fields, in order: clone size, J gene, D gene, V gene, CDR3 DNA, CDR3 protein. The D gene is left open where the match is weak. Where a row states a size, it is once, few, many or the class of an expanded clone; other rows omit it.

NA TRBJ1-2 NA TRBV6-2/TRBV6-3 TGTGCCAGCAGTGACAGTGGCTATGGCTACACCTTC CASSDSGYGYTF
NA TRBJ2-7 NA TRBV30 TGTGCCTGGAGTGGATCCGGGACCTCCGGCGAGCAGTACTTC CAWSGSGTSGEQYF
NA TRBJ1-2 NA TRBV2 TGTGCCAGCAGTTGGGGCCGTAACGCTAACTATGGCTACACCTTC CASSWGRNANYGYTF
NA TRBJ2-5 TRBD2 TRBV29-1 TGCAGCTGCCTCCTTATGGGTAGCGGGGCACAAGAGACCCAGTACTTC CSCLLMGSGAQETQYF
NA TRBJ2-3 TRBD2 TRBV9 TGTGCCAGCAGCACTAGCGCATTCGCAGATACGCAGTATTTT CASSTSAFADTQYF
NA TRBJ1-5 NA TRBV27 TGTGCCAGCAGTTTATACCGACGCGGGCCCCAGCATTTT CASSLYRRGPQHF
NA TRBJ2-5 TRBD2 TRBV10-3 TGTGCCATCAGTGCCGGGGGAGGGCAAGAGACCCAGTACTTC CAISAGGGQETQYF
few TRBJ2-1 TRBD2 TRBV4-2 TGTGCCAGCAGCCAAGCTGGAACTAGCGTTAGGGACTACAATGAGCAGTTCTTC CASSQAGTSVRDYNEQFF
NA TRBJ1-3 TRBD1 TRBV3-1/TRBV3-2 TGTGCCAGCAGCCAAGTCCAGGGACAGGGAAACACCATATATTTT CASSQVQGQGNTIYF
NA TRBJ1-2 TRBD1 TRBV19 TGTGCCACTGCTGAATTTGGACAGGGAAGTGGTGGCTACACCTTC CATAEFGQGSGGYTF
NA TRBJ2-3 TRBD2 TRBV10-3 TGTGCCATCAGTGAGCTAGCGGGGAACACAGATACGCAGTATTTT CAISELAGNTDTQYF
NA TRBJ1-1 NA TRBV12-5 TGTGCTAGTGGTTTTCTAGCAGGGGTGTATTCTGAAGCTTTCTTT CASGFLAGVYSEAFF
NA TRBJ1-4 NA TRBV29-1 TGCAGCGTGGGGAATAATGAAAAACTGTTTTTT CSVGNNEKLFF
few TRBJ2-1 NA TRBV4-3 TGCGCCAGCAGCCAGGGACTGGCTGCTTACAATGAGCAGTTCTTC CASSQGLAAYNEQFF
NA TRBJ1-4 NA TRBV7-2 TGTGCCAGCAGCTACCTTTTTGCAACTAATGAAAAACTGTTTTTT CASSYLFATNEKLFF
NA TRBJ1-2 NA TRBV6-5 TGTGCCAGCAGCTTGACACTTAACTATGGCTACACCTTC CASSLTLNYGYTF
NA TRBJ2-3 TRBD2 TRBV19 TGTGCCAGTAGCAAGACTAGCGGCACAGATACGCAGTATTTT CASSKTSGTDTQYF
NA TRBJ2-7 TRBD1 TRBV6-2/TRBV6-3 TGTGCCAGCAGTTCGACAGGGCCAAAGGACGAGCAGTACTTC CASSSTGPKDEQYF
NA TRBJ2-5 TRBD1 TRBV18 TGTGCCAGCTCACCCCTACAGGGGGCACAAGAGACCCAGTACTTC CASSPLQGAQETQYF
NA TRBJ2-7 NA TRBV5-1 TGCGCCAGCAGCTTGGCCACGTCCTACGAGCAGTACTTC CASSLATSYEQYF
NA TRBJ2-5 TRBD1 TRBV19 TGTGCCAGCTCCGGGACAGGGAGTGAGACCCAGTACTTC CASSGTGSETQYF
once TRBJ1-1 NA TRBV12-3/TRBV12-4 TGTGCCAGCAGTAAAGTACCGGGGGGAGAAGCTTTCTTT CASSKVPGGEAFF